These 5 T cell receptor beta chains were sequenced from one sample in a study of OX40 agonist ivuxolimab in advanced cancers. Clones were read by immunoSEQ multiplex PCR, and TCRdb kept only the in-frame ones, dropping some. This sample has roughly 30,000 clones, with 85% to 95% found just once. Source: CD4+ or CD8+ T cells sorted from blood, taken in a trial of the OX40 agonist ivuxolimab. The source is an adult with an advanced solid tumor such as melanoma, head and neck, liver or kidney cancer.

This chain connects TRBV4-3 to TRBJ1-4; D ambiguous. In germline, CDR1 is LGHNA, CDR2 YSLEER. CDR3 length: 15 amino acids. V lost 3 bases and J lost 4, with 12 bases in between. The CDR3 nucleotides read TGCGCCAGCAGCCATGTACCCGGATTTAATGAAAAACTGTTTTTT. Amino acid sequence: CASSHVPGFNEKLFF.

V usage is TRBV19 and J usage is TRBJ1-2, with a tentative D call TRBD1 (5 bases). The V end lost 3 bases, the J end lost 3 bases, and 14 bases lay between the germline ends. Germline V gene data show CDR1 as LNHDA and CDR2 as SQIVND (reference sequence). This CDR3 spans 15 amino acids. In DNA, the CDR3 is TGTGCCAGTAGTATCCAGGGTTTTGTGCACTATGGCTACACCTTC. Residues: CASSIQGFVHYGYTF.

This clone was observed once. The chain has TRBV27 and TRBJ2-5, with D possibly TRBD2 on 6 matching bases. CDR1 MNHEY and CDR2 SMNVEV come from the germline V gene (reference sequence). Trimming took off 3 bases at V and 7 bases at J, with 6 bases between the two ends. The CDR3 loop spans 11 amino acids. The CDR3 is CASSLGGTQYF. CDR3 DNA: TGTGCCAGCAGTTTGGGAGGGACCCAGTACTTC.

The chain employs TRBV2 and TRBJ1-1; maybe TRBD1 (6 bases). The CDR3 contains 13 residues. Trimming stripped 4 bases from V and 3 bases from J, with 9 bases between. CDR1 and CDR2 (germline): SNHLY, FYNNEI. In nucleotides, the CDR3 is TGTGCCAGCAGTGTGGGGGCGGACACTGAAGCTTTCTTT. Its translation is CASSVGADTEAFF.

In DNA, the CDR3 is TGTGCCAGCTCCGGTGTCGAGCAGTACTTC. It specifies CASSGVEQYF. This chain connects TRBV6-5 to TRBJ2-7; D uncertain. CDR3 length: 10 residues. The germline V gene encodes CDR1 MNHEY and CDR2 SVGAGI. V dropped 8 bases and J dropped 6 bases, with 8 bases sitting between them.